This T cell receptor beta chain comes out of a study of technical replicates of blood from a handful of donors. Profiling relied on immunoSEQ multiplex PCR, and the TCRdb table lists in-frame clones only, not all of them. This table has approximately 81,000 clones, approximately 94% appearing once. Looked up from germline, CDR1 is SQVTM and CDR2 is ANQGSEA. Trimming took 6 bases from V and 6 from J; bases not matched to a gene: 11. The CDR3 contains 13 residues. The receptor was derived from a human donor in good health. The chain uses TRBV29-1 and TRBJ2-7, with 7 positions matching TRBD1. The material sequenced was T cells isolated from PBMCs. The CDR3 reads CSVQQGDLGEQYF. As DNA, the CDR3 is TGCAGCGTACAGCAGGGGGATCTGGGCGAGCAGTACTTC.